This TCR beta chain was sequenced during a study of shared clonotypes between healthy human individuals. Those who donated were healthy HIV-negative adults, with no recent acute infections or vaccinations reported. Sorted-subset replicate PCR reactions contained approximately 190 ng DNA, corresponding to tens of thousands of T cell genomes. As processed by the authors: Owing to the provision of junction-only sequences devoid of quality scores by immunoSEQ, filtering differed. The protocol was immunoSEQ multiplex PCR, while the TCRdb copy is restricted to in-frame clones and leaves out a portion. V and J calls and clone size follow that table, whereas D and trimming were derived from the DNA. The table shows 2 million to 2.5 million clones, with around 92% occurring only once. In regard to this clone: What it binds is not known.

Germline V gene lookup returns CDR1 LNHDA and CDR2 SQIVND (reference sequence). The CDR3 runs 14 residues. V shed 4 bases and J shed 3 bases, with 13 bases lying between them. Whole-study results and caveats: Limited genetic and exposure-history diversity came from having few donors.

The clonotype originates from a man aged 18-30 years in good health. Some clones in this sample may be carry-over from other donors' samples. The rearrangement links TRBV19 to TRBJ2-7, with D maybe TRBD2 (6 bases). The specimen sequenced was naive CD4+ T cells from PBMCs. The subset: CD45RA+ positively selected. CDR3 bases: TGTGCCAGTAGTACGGCAGGCGGGAACTACGAGCAGTACTTC. This codes for CASSTAGGNYEQYF. The variable domain in full, with the rest retrieved from reference TRBV19 and TRBJ2-7, is DGGITQSPKYLFRKEGQNVTLSCEQNLNHDAMYWYRQDPGQGLRLIYYSQIVNDFQKGDIAEGYSVSREKKESFPLTVTSAQKNPTAFYLCASSTAGGNYEQYFGPGTRLTVT.